This T cell receptor beta chain was recorded in a study of T cells in Graves' hyperthyroidism and ophthalmopathy. Notes on the study in general: Separating ophthalmopathy from stable hyperthyroidism was achieved by a 13 V-J model.

V was shortened by 5 bases and J by 0 bases, with 16 bases between the two germline ends. Germline V gene lookup returns CDR1 SGHAT and CDR2 FQNNGV. This CDR3 is 16 amino acids long. It was uncontrolled infection, other autoimmune disease, pregnancy or lactation that excluded patients. Using RNA transcripts as the source, TCR beta CDR3 regions were amplified. HTBI primers were employed in a first-round RT-PCR of the TCR CDR3. TCRdb reprocessed the multiplex PCR reads via MiXCR and lists one record per CDR3 protein. Of 650,000 to 850,000 distinct CDR3 sequences in the sample, around 20% were seen once. This clonotype was seen at least ten times. Its target is unknown.

V usage is TRBV11-2 and J usage is TRBJ1-1, with D maybe TRBD1 (5 bases). The sequencing input was blood. The receptor was derived from a woman between 50 and 59 years old with Graves' hyperthyroidism that later progressed to Graves' ophthalmopathy. CDR3 nucleotides: TGTGCCAGCAGCAACGGGGGGAAAAGGATGAACACTGAAGCTTTCTTT. The encoded protein is CASSNGGKRMNTEAFF.